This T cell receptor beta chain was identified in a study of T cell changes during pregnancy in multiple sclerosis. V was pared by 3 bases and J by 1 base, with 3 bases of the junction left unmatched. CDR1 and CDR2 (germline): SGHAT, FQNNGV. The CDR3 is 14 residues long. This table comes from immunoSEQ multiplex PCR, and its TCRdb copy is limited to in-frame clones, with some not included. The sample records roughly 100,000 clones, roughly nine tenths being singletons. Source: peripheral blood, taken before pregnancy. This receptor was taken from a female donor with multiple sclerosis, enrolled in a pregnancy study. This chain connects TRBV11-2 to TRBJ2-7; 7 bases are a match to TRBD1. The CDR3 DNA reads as TGTGCCAGCAGCTTCCGGGACAGATCCTACGAGCAGTACTTC. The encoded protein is CASSFRDRSYEQYF.